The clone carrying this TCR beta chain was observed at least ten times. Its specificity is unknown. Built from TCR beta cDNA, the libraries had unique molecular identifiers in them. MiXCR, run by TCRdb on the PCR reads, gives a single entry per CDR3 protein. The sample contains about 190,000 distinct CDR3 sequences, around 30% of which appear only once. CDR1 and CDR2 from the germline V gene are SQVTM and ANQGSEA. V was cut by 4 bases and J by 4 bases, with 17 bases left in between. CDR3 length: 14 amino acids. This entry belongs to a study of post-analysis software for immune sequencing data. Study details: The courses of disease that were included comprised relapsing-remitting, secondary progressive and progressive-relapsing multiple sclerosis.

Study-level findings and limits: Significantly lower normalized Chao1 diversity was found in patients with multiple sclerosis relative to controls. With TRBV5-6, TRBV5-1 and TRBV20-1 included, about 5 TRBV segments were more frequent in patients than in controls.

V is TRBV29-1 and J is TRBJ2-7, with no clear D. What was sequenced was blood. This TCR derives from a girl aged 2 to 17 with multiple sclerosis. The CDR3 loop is CSVARRKTQYEQYF. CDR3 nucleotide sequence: TGCAGCGTTGCCCGAAGAAAAACACAGTACGAGCAGTACTTC.